This TCR beta chain was retrieved from a study of beta chain features in type 1 diabetes. Overall study context: Patients were similar to healthy donors in age and gender (as well as in cell yields).

Whole-study results and caveats: Among all four CD4+ subsets, Type 1 diabetes patients had TCRB CDR3s that were moderately but significantly shorter.

The CDR3 is 11 amino acids. Per the germline V gene, CDR1 is SQVTM and CDR2 is ANQGSEA. Trimming cost V 3 bases and J 4 bases, with 6 bases left between them. Expressed TCRB transcripts were sequenced because the isolated RNA had all been reverse transcribed beforehand. Clones were read by immunoSEQ multiplex PCR, and TCRdb kept only the in-frame ones, dropping some. This table holds roughly 450,000 clones, over 10% found once. Sorted populations were all over 95% pure. This clone was seen more than once but under ten times. Antigen unknown. The sequence derives from a woman aged 18-29 years in good health. The chain combines TRBV29-1 with TRBJ1-2; unclear D gene. The sample comprised naive CD4+ T cells from blood. The CDR3 DNA is TGCAGCGTTGATCAAGCCTATGGCTACACCTTC. Translating it yields CSVDQAYGYTF.